A single T cell receptor beta chain is shown here with its context. The antigen remains unidentified. A much larger clonotype is one base distant, so this may be a read error. Germline-derived CDR1 and CDR2 are MNHNS and SASEGT. The CDR3 is 14 amino acids. This sample was included in a study of glioma-infiltrating T cells. Study-wide findings and caveats: Tissue and blood shared very few CDR3 sequences. Tissue-blood divergence was below expectation in non-neoplastic patients, above in gliomas.

Amplification of TCR alpha and beta CDR3 regions from RNA used iRepertoire nested multiplex PCR. For one-step reverse transcription and amplification, 100-400 ng of tissue mRNA or PBMC total RNA was used. Each CDR3 protein gets one entry after TCRdb re-called the multiplex PCR reads with MiXCR. The table has roughly 120,000 distinct CDR3 sequences, approximately 25% seen once. This rearrangement joins TRBV6-1 to TRBJ2-7; TRBD2 matches at 10 bases. Sequencing used glioma tissue, nonneoplastic brain tissue, or PBMCs (not recorded which). This TCR came from a human donor with low-grade glioma or glioblastoma, undergoing nonglioma brain surgery, or in good health (not recorded which). As DNA, the CDR3 is TGTGCCAGCAGTCACCGCGGACTAGCGGACGAGCAGTGCTTC. Amino acids: CASSHRGLADEQCF.